This T cell receptor beta chain was documented in a study of CD4 T cells in relation to SARS-CoV-2 and coronaviruses. As for this clone: The antigen is unknown. Other DNA sequences of this sample code for an identical CDR3.

The method was immunoSEQ multiplex PCR; TCRdb's version includes in-frame clones alone and lacks a portion of them. The repertoire has about 39,000 clones, 77% of them found once; the top ten carry approximately 20%. There are 15 residues in the CDR3. The trim removed 4 bases at V and 3 bases at J, leaving 6 bases unmatched. From germline, CDR1 is SGHRS and CDR2 YFSETQ. The clonotype comes from an adult with COVID-19. Sequenced input: memory CD4+ T cells from PBMCs, cultured in vitro. The chain joins TRBV5-1 to TRBJ2-1; 8 positions match TRBD1. CDR3 sequence (DNA): TGCGCCAGCAGCCGAGGACAGGGTATCTACAATGAGCAGTTCTTC. This gives the protein CASSRGQGIYNEQFF.